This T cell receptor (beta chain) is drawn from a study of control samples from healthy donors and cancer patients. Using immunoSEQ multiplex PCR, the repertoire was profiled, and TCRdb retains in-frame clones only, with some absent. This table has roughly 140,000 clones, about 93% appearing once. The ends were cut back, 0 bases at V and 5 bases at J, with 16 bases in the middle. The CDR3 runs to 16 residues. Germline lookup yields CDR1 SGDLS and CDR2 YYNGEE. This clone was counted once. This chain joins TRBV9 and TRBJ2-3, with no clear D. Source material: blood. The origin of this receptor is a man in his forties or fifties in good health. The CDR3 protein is CASSVVPAGVEDTQYF. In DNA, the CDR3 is TGTGCCAGCAGCGTAGTGCCAGCAGGAGTGGAAGATACGCAGTATTTT.